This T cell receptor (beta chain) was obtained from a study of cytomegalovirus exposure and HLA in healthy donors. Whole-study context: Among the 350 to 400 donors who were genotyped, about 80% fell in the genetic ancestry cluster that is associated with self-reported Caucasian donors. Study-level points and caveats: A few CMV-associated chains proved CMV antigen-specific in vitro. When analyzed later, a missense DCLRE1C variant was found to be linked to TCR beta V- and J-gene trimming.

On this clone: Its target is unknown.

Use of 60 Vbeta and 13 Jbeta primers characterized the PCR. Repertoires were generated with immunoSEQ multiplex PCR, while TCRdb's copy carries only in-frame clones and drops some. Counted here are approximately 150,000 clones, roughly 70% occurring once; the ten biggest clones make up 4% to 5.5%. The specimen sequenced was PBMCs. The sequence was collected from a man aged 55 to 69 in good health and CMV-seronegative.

CDR3 bases: TGTGCCAGCAGCTTAGGGCTAGGGGGCACAGATACGCAGTATTTT. It specifies CASSLGLGGTDTQYF. This chain connects TRBV11-3 to TRBJ2-3, with D maybe TRBD1 (5 bases). The V and J ends lost 1 base and 1 base respectively, with 9 bases between them. Germline lookup yields CDR1 SGHNT and CDR2 YENEEA. The CDR3 totals 15 residues.